The sequence of this TCR beta chain was determined in a study of long-term antiretroviral therapy in people with HIV (dated by TCRdb to 2021 to 2024). Background for the entire study: The earliest samples were collected roughly a decade before the 2015 WHO recommendation for immediate ART, at a time when ART was usually postponed until CD4 counts fell. No cross-contamination during QIAcube processing was shown when test extractions of a monoclonal T-cell line were performed alongside about 30 polyclonal samples. A total of roughly 180 cryopreserved PBMC samples were contributed to the cohort by 30 adults with confirmed HIV infection, with samples collected serially over a mean of 6 years (range 1-12). Of the approximately 28 participants with HIV, about a dozen were female. A retrospective serial study tested whether changes in peripheral blood TRB repertoire composition and diversity were associated with ART initiation and durable HIV suppression. On the study overall, not on this receptor specifically: No data were available on ART adherence, viral resistance or therapy changes, limiting inferences about post-ART repertoire changes. Because cell numbers in pre-ART samples were limited, unsorted PBMC were profiled instead of sorted CD4+ and CD8+ T cells. Owing to limited PBMC availability, only the TCR beta chain was sequenced, without alpha chain pairing. The samples were dated from the mid-2000s to the late 2010s, and the ART regimens that were used may be less effective than current ART regimens. Expanded TRB clones identified before ART initiation dominated the repertoire at all time points, although this dominance fluctuated and declined in many PLHIV after ART. A significant increase in TRB diversity was found to be associated with ART initiation, although TRB diversity was observed to remain significantly below that of transplant donor controls even after long-term ART. Compared with controls, HIV repertoires had narrower CDR3 length ranges, and the network structure pointed to an antigen-experienced repertoire that shifted only slightly toward naive after ART.

The immunoSEQ hsTCRB v3.0 assay was used at survey level resolution for TRB variable region sequencing. A depth of roughly 40,000-55,000 T-cell genomes per sample was targeted for TRB sequencing. TRB libraries were pooled and sequenced on an Illumina MiSeq using a v3 150-cycle kit. As for the authors' bioinformatics: Repertoire analysis was performed in R inside a reproducible Nextflow workflow that covered QC, data transformation and analysis. LymphoSeq2, an R package for AIRR-Seq data exploration, was used to implement custom analyses. A handful of samples that produced fewer than 5000 total TRB sequences were removed, so under 200 HIV repertoires were analyzed. Of the approximately 190 retained HIV repertoires, 55 to 60 were collected before and around 130 after ART initiation. Each repertoire was downsampled to 5000 TRB nucleotide sequences, and summary statistics were averaged across 100 downsampling iterations. TRB sequences were retained for analysis only if CDR3 regions of at least seven amino acids were present. Diversity was measured with a Shannon entropy-derived clonality score and the Gini coefficient. In repertoire networks, the top 5000 CDR3 amino acid sequences were linked whenever an edit distance of one separated two sequences. Antigen specificity groups and MHC restriction were predicted for TRB CDR3 amino acid sequences with GLIPH2. CDR3 amino acid sequences were matched against VDJdb and McPAS-TCR to flag known CMV, EBV, HIV or tissue antigen associations. Pre-ART, post-ART and control groups were compared with Wilcoxon signed-rank tests and Holm-Bonferroni correction. TCRdb holds this immuneACCESS table with in-frame rearrangements only. Some clones are missing; in checked studies, unresolved V genes explain under half, and the rest has no known cause. V and J calls and clone size follow that table, whereas D and trimming were derived from the DNA. The sample yields over 25,000 clones; more than 75% were counted once. In total, the top ten clones hold 4.1% of the sample.

Participants were included only if at least one PBMC sample before ART initiation and at least two post-ART samples were available. Treatment was received in the United States of America by all participants with HIV. Before DNA extraction, cryopreserved samples of roughly 0.95-10 million PBMC were thawed and washed. At the time of the earliest PBMC sample, participants with HIV were aged between about 23 and 54 years. Per participant, PBMC samples came from 1-4 timepoints prior to ART initiation and 2-8 timepoints following ART initiation, for a median of 7 samples. For every participant, serial HIV viral load, CD4+ T-cell count, ART history and demographic data were obtained. Using a Qiagen kit on a QIAcube, genomic DNA was extracted from unsorted PBMC, with samples processed in batches of 12. The CDR3 numbers 13 residues from cysteine through phenylalanine. The DNA shown is the 39-base CDR3, in frame from base 1. The germline V gene supplies CDR1 MGHRA and CDR2 YSYEKL. V lost 4 bases and J lost 1 base; the stretch between them is 5 bases long.

As to this clone: The specificity of this receptor is unknown. There are no base qualities to consult, and no much larger clone falls within one base.

This receptor was obtained from a young woman with HIV. The sample here was unsorted PBMCs, taken 0.5 years after starting antiretroviral therapy. The rearrangement combines TRBV4-1 with TRBJ1-5; there is no confident call for the D gene. The CDR3 loop reads CASSRGSNQPQHF. The DNA sequence is as follows: TGCGCCAGCAGCCGAGGGAGCAATCAGCCCCAGCATTTT.